One sample yielded the 9 T cell receptor beta chains listed below, sequenced in a study of blood T cell repertoires in COVID-19. The method was immunoSEQ multiplex PCR; TCRdb's version includes in-frame clones alone and lacks a portion of them. The sample contains roughly 43,000 clones, 80% to 90% of which appear only once. Sequences were obtained from peripheral blood. The source is a man aged 60 to 69 with active COVID-19.

The count of this clone is one. The genes are TRBV19 and TRBJ2-5, with D perhaps TRBD1 (6 bases). Trimming removed 2 bases from V and 4 bases from J, with 11 bases in between. CDR3 size: 14 residues. Germline assignment: CDR1 LNHDA and CDR2 SQIVND (reference sequence). The CDR3 bases are TGTGCCAGTAGTATACAGGGGAAGCGAGAGACCCAGTACTTC. This translates into CASSIQGKRETQYF.

This chain uses TRBV18 with TRBJ2-7, with 9 nucleotides matching TRBD2. Germline values: CDR1 KGHSH, CDR2 LQKENI. This CDR3 has 14 amino acids. Trimming took 6 bases from V and 5 from J; bases not matched to a gene: 8. CDR3 bases: TGTGCCAGCTCGGGTAGCGGGAGTAACAACGAGCAGTACTTC. This sequence encodes CASSGSGSNNEQYF.

This rearrangement joins TRBV7-2 to TRBJ1-4, with TRBD1 matching 7 bases. The CDR3 spans 17 residues. After removal of 1 base from V and 5 bases from J, the junction contained 10 bases not matched to a gene. Germline lookup yields CDR1 SGHTA and CDR2 FQGNSA. DNA of the CDR3: TGTGCCAGCAGCTTAGGCCAGGGGGGTTGGGGGAATGAAAAACTGTTTTTT. This translates into CASSLGQGGWGNEKLFF.

The gene calls are TRBV5-1 and TRBJ1-3, with a tentative D call TRBD1 (5 bases). The CDR3 is made up of 16 amino acids. Germline V lookup: CDR1 SGHRS, CDR2 YFSETQ. The V end was cut by 1 base, the J end by 0 bases, with 11 bases between. CDR3 in DNA: TGCGCCAGCAGCTTGCAGGGCTCTGACTCTGGAAACACCATATATTTT. It yields the protein CASSLQGSDSGNTIYF.

CDR3 sequence reads: CASSPASGRNTGELFF. The CDR3 coding sequence is TGTGCCAGCAGCCCCGCTAGCGGGAGGAACACCGGGGAGCTGTTTTTT. The chain combines TRBV3-1 (or the pseudogene TRBV3-2) with TRBJ2-2; TRBD2 aligns across 10 bases. V shed 4 bases and J 1 base; nucleotides not matched to a gene: 3. This CDR3 contains 16 residues. Germline V lookup: CDR1 LGHDT, CDR2 YNNKEL (reference sequence).

The chain carries TRBV4-3 and TRBJ2-3, with 9 bases identical to TRBD1. The V gene end was trimmed by 0 bases and the J gene end by 2 bases; junction bases not matched to a gene: 3. This CDR3 has 16 residues. Germline V gene data show CDR1 as LGHNA and CDR2 as YSLEER. CDR3 loop: CASSQDRDRVTDTQYF. The CDR3 DNA follows: TGCGCCAGCAGCCAAGATAGGGACAGGGTCACAGATACGCAGTATTTT.

Only one count was recorded for this clone. The chain links TRBV18 to TRBJ1-5, with TRBD1 identical over 12 bases. Germline loops: CDR1 KGHSH, CDR2 LQKENI. Trimming removed 3 bases from V and 7 bases from J; junction bases left unmatched: 7. The CDR3 has 16 amino acids. In nucleotides, the CDR3 is TGTGCCAGCTCACCTATGGGACAGGGGGCTGGGCAGCCCCAGCATTTT. Its protein product is CASSPMGQGAGQPQHF.

This clone appeared once. This chain uses TRBV28 with TRBJ1-1, with TRBD1 as a possible D gene (5 bases). V lost 10 bases to trimming and J lost 0 bases, with 12 bases between them. This CDR3 is built from 13 residues. CDR1 MDHEN and CDR2 SYDVKM come from the germline V gene. CDR3 in amino acids: CANGGPMNTEAFF. The CDR3 DNA follows: TGTGCCAACGGGGGACCTATGAACACTGAAGCTTTCTTT.

The chain carries TRBV7-2 and TRBJ2-7, with a possible D match to TRBD1 (5 bases). The CDR3 has 16 amino acids. V lost 5 bases to trimming and J lost 3 bases, with 20 bases between them. Per the germline V gene, CDR1 is SGHTA and CDR2 is FQGNSA. CDR3 DNA: TGTGCCAGCAGCCCACGGTGGACATCGTCAAGCTACGAGCAGTACTTC. This gives the protein CASSPRWTSSSYEQYF.